This T cell receptor beta chain emerged from a study of technical replicates of blood from a few donors. The V gene end was trimmed by 4 bases and the J gene end by 7 bases; junction bases not matched to a gene: 6. The germline V gene has CDR1 SGHRS and CDR2 YFSETQ. There are 14 residues in the CDR3. TCRdb keeps only in-frame clones here, not all; method: immunoSEQ multiplex PCR. Among some 11,000 clones, about 94% were seen once, and the ten largest hold 6.5% to 8.5%. The source material was PBMCs. V gene TRBV5-1 combines with J gene TRBJ1-1; 11 positions match TRBD1. The source is a human donor in good health. The DNA for the CDR3 is TGCGCCAGCAGCGCGGGACAGGGGGTCGGTGAAGCTTTCTTT. Protein product: CASSAGQGVGEAFF.